This is a list of T cell receptor beta chains from one sample in a study of cytomegalovirus exposure and HLA in healthy donors. Sequencing used immunoSEQ multiplex PCR; TCRdb keeps in-frame clones, though not all of them. The sample carries roughly 200,000 clones, around 77% recorded once. The sequenced material came from PBMCs. The source is a man aged 60-69 years in good health and CMV-seronegative. Both conserved end residues are part of each CDR3. The order of the fields is clone size, V gene, J gene, CDR3 length, D gene, CDR3 DNA, CDR3 protein. A D gene is named only where the DNA matches it firmly. Clone size is shown for a subset of rows, as once, few, many or a class of expanded clone.

>.|TRBV5-1|TRBJ2-7|15|.
TGCGCCAGCAGCCCGGGACACCGAGGCGCTTACGAGCAGTACTTC
CASSPGHRGAYEQYF
>.|TRBV28|TRBJ2-3|16|.
TGTGCCAGCAGTCCGGACAGTATACCTGACACAGATACGCAGTATTTT
CASSPDSIPDTDTQYF
>few|TRBV28|TRBJ1-1|14|.
TGTGCCAGCGTCTCTCCGGGGGGGGACACTGAAGCTTTCTTT
CASVSPGGDTEAFF
>.|TRBV19|TRBJ2-7|14|.
TGTGCCAGTAGTATGAGAGTCGTTACCTACGAGCAGTACTTC
CASSMRVVTYEQYF
>.|TRBV5-4|TRBJ1-2|15|.
TGTGCCAGCAATGACCCGGGGAGGCAATTCTATGGCTACACCTTC
CASNDPGRQFYGYTF
>.|TRBV28|TRBJ2-2|15|TRBD1
TGTGCCAGCAGGGTGGACAGGGTGGGAACCGGGGAGCTGTTTTTT
CASRVDRVGTGELFF
>.|TRBV7-2|TRBJ2-2|12|.
TGTGCCAGCAGCTTCCTTGCCGGGGAGCTGTTTTTT
CASSFLAGELFF
>.|TRBV5-6|TRBJ2-1|15|.
TGTGCCAGCAGCCTCGGGACACTCCTCTACAATGAGCAGTTCTTC
CASSLGTLLYNEQFF
>.|TRBV5-1|TRBJ2-3|15|TRBD1
TGCGCCAGCAGCCCGGGACAGCTTGTGGGGGATACGCAGTATTTT
CASSPGQLVGDTQYF
>.|TRBV6-6|TRBJ2-5|12|.
TGTGCCAGCGCGGTGAAACTAGAGACCCAGTACTTC
CASAVKLETQYF